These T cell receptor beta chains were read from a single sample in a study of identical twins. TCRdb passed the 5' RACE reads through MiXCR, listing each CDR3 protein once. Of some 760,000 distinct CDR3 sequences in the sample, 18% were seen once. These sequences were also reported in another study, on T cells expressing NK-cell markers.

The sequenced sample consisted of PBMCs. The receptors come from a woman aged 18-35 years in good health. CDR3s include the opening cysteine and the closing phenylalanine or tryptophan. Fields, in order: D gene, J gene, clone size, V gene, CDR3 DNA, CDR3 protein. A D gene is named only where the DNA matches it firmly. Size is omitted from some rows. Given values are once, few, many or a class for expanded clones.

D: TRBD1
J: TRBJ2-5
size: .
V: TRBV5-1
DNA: TGCGCCAGCAGCTTTGGACAGGCCACCGTGGAGACCCAGTACTTC
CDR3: CASSFGQATVETQYF

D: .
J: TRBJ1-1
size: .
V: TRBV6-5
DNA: TGTGCCAGCAGTTACTCGGGCAGCTTGAACACTGAAGCTTTCTTT
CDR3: CASSYSGSLNTEAFF

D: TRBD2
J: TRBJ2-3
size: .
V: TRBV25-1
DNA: TGTGCCAGCAGTGAACTAGCGGGGAGGGATACGCAGTATTTT
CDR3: CASSELAGRDTQYF

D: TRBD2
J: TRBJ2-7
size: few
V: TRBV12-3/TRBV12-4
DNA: TGTGCCAGCAGCCATACTAGCGGGGGAATCTACGAGCAGTACTTC
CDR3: CASSHTSGGIYEQYF

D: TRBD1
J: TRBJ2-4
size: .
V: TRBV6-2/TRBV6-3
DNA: TGTGCCAGCAGTCCTCACGTTGGACAGGGAGGCAAAAACATTCAGTACTTC
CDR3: CASSPHVGQGGKNIQYF

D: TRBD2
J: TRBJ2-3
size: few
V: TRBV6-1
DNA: TGTGCCAGCAGTCCCGAGGGACTACATCAAGATACGCAGTATTTT
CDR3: CASSPEGLHQDTQYF

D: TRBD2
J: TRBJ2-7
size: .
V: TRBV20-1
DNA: TGCAGTGCTAGTGGGACTAGCGGGGCCTACGAGCAGTACTTC
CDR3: CSASGTSGAYEQYF

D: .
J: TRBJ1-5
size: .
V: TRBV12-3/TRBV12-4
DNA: TGTGCCAGCAGGCCCGTAGGGAATCAGCCCCAGCATTTT
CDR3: CASRPVGNQPQHF

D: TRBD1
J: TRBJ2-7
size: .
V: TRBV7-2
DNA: TGTGCCAGCAGCCTAGTCGGGGACAGGGACTACGAGCAGTACTTC
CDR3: CASSLVGDRDYEQYF

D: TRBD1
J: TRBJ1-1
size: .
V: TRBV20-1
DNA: TGCAGTGCAAAACAGGGGGCGCTAGGCACTGAAGCTTTCTTT
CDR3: CSAKQGALGTEAFF

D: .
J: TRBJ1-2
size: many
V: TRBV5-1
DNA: TGCGCCAGCAGCTTGGAGACAGCCTATGGCTACACCTTC
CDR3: CASSLETAYGYTF

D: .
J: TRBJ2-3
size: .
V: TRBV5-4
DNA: TGTGCCAGCACCGAAACCGGGACAGATACGCAGTATTTT
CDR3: CASTETGTDTQYF

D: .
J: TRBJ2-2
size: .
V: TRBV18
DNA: TGTGCCAGCTCACCAAAAGCGAACACCGGGGAGCTGTTTTTT
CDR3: CASSPKANTGELFF

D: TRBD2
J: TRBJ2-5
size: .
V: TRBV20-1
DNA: TGCAGTGCTAGAGATCAGGGGACTAGACCTACCCAGTACTTC
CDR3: CSARDQGTRPTQYF

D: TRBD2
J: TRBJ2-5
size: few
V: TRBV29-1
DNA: TGCAGCGTTGAAGACTGGACTAGCGGCCAAGAGACCCAGTACTTC
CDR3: CSVEDWTSGQETQYF

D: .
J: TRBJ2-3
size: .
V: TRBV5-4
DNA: TGTGCCAGCAGCTTGCTTAGTAGGGGGGGCAGCACAGATACGCAGTATTTT
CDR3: CASSLLSRGGSTDTQYF

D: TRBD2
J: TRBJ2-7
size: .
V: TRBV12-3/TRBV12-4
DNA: TGTGCCAGCAGGGGTAGCGGGAGGGATTACGAGCAGTACTTC
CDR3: CASRGSGRDYEQYF

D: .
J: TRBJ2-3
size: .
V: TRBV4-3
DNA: TGCGCCAGCAGCCAAGCGCTTTTTAGCACAGATACGCAGTATTTT
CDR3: CASSQALFSTDTQYF

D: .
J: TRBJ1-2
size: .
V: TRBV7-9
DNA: TGTGCCAGCAGCTTAGGGACGGATTATAGCTACACCTTC
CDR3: CASSLGTDYSYTF

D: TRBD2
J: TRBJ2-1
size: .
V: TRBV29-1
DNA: TGCAGCGTTGCCATCTGGGGGCGGGAGGTCCGGAATGAGCAGTTCTTC
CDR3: CSVAIWGREVRNEQFF

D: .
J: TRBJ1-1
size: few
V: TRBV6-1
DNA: TGTGCCAGCAGTCTCCGCAGGGGAGAATCTGAAGCTTTCTTT
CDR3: CASSLRRGESEAFF

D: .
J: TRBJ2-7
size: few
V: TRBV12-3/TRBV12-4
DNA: TGTGCCAGCAGTCTTTCGGGAGATCGGGCGTCCGCCGAGCAGTACTTC
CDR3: CASSLSGDRASAEQYF

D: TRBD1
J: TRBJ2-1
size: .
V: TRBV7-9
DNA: TGTGCCAGCAGCAAAGAAAAGGGGGCCTTCCAGTTCTTC
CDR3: CASSKEKGAFQFF

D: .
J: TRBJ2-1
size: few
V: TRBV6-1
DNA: TGTGCCAGCGGATCCTCTGATAGGGGCAATGAGCAGTTCTTC
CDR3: CASGSSDRGNEQFF

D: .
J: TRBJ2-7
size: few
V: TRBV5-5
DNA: TGTGCCAGCAGCCTCCTAGGGACACCCTCCTACGAGCAGTACTTC
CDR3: CASSLLGTPSYEQYF

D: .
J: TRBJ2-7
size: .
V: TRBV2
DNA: TGTGCCAGCAGTGTGGGACAGGGACTAGGCGAGCAGTACTTC
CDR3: CASSVGQGLGEQYF

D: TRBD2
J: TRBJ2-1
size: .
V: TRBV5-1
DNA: TGCGCCAGCAGCCTCGGACTAGCGGGACTCTACAATGAGCAGTTCTTC
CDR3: CASSLGLAGLYNEQFF

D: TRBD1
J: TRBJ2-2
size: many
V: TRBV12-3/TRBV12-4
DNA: TGTGCCAGCAAGTCCCGGGACAGCAACACCGGGGAGCTGTTTTTT
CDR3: CASKSRDSNTGELFF

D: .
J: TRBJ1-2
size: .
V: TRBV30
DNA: TGTGCCTGGAGAGTCACCTCGAGAGGGTATGGCTACACCTTC
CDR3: CAWRVTSRGYGYTF

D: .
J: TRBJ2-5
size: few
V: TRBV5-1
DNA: TGCGCCAGCAGTCCCCAACCGGGACGGAGCCAAGAGACCCAGTACTTC
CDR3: CASSPQPGRSQETQYF

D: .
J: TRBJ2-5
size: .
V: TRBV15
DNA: TGTGCCACCAGCAGAGGACAGCAAGAGACCCAGTACTTC
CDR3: CATSRGQQETQYF

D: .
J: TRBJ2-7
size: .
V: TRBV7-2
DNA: TGTGCCAGCAGTTACCAGACCGGGGCGTGGCAGTACTTC
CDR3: CASSYQTGAWQYF

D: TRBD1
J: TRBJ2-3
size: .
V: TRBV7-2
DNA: TGTGCCAGCAGCTTAAACACCTACAGGGGGTCTGCTGATACGCAGTATTTT
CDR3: CASSLNTYRGSADTQYF

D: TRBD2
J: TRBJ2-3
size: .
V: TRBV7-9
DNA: TGTGCCAGCAGCACACGGACTAGCGGGAGAACAGATACGCAGTATTTT
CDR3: CASSTRTSGRTDTQYF

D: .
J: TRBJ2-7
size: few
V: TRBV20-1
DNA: TGCAGTGCTCGGGGGAGACGAGGATCCTACGAGCAGTACTTC
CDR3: CSARGRRGSYEQYF

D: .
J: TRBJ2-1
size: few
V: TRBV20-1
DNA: TGCAGTGCTATGAGTTACGAGCAGTTCTTC
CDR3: CSAMSYEQFF

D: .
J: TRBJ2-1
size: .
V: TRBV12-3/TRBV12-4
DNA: TGTGCCAGCAGTCCCGGGAGTAACAATGAGCAGTTCTTC
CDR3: CASSPGSNNEQFF

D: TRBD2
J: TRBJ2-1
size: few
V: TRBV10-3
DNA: TGTGCCATCAGAACAGTAGCGGGGGGGCAGGTCTACAATGAGCAGTTCTTC
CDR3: CAIRTVAGGQVYNEQFF

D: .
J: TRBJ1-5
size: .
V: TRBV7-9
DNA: TGTGCCAGCAGCCTAGGATCCGAGACGCCCCAGCATTTT
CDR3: CASSLGSETPQHF

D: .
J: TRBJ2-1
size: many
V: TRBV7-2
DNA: TGTGCCAGCAGCTTAATGGGTCACAATGAGCAGTTCTTC
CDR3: CASSLMGHNEQFF

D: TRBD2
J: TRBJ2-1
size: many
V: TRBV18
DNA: TGTGCCAGCTCACCACCAGGCGGGAGGGTGTTCAATGAGCAGTTCTTC
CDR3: CASSPPGGRVFNEQFF

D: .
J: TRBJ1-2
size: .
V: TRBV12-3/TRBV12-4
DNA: TGTGCCAGCAGTTTATCTCAGGGCGGGGGTGGCTACACCTTC
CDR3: CASSLSQGGGGYTF

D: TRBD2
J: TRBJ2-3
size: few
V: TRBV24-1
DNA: TGTGCCACCAGTGACCCACTAGCGGAGGACACAGATACGCAGTATTTT
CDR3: CATSDPLAEDTDTQYF

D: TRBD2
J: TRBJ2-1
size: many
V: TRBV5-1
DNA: TGCGCCAGCAGGGAAGGGACTAGCGGACCGTCCTACAATGAGCAGTTCTTC
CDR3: CASREGTSGPSYNEQFF

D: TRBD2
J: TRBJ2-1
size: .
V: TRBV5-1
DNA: TGCGCCAGCAGCCCGGAACTAGCGGGGGGGCCCAATGAGCAGTTCTTC
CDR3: CASSPELAGGPNEQFF

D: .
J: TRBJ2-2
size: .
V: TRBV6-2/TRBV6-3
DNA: TGTGCCAGCAGTTATGTGCGGAGCACCGGGGAGCTGTTTTTT
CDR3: CASSYVRSTGELFF

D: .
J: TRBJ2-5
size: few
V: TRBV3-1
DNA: TGTGCCAGCAGCCGACTAGAGAGGGGGGAGACCCAGTACTTC
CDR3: CASSRLERGETQYF

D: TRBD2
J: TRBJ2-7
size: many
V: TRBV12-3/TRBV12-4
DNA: TGTGCCAGCAGTACGCTAGCGGGTCTAGCCTACGAGCAGTACTTC
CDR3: CASSTLAGLAYEQYF

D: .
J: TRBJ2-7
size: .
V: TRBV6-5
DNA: TGTGCCAGCATCCTGGATTTCTACGAGCAGTACTTC
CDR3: CASILDFYEQYF

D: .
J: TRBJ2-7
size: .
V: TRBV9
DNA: TGTGCCAGCAGCGTAGCGGCAGGGGGGAAGTACGAGCAGTACTTC
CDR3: CASSVAAGGKYEQYF

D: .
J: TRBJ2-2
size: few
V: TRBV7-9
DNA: TGTGCCAGCAGCTTAACCACGGGGGCCCTGGGGACCGGGGAGCTGTTTTTT
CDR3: CASSLTTGALGTGELFF

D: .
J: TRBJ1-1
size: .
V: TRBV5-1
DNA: TGCGCCAGCAGCTTGGATGCGGGATCTGGGACTGAAGCTTTCTTT
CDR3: CASSLDAGSGTEAFF

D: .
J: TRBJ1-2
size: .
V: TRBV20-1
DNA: TGCAGTGCTACTGAAACACCCAACTATGGCTACACCTTC
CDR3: CSATETPNYGYTF

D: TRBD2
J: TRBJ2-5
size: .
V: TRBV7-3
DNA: TGTGCCAGCAGCGGGACTAGCGGACTCCAAGAGACCCAGTACTTC
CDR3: CASSGTSGLQETQYF

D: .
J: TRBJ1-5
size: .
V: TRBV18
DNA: TGTGCCAGCTCCCCCGATGGCTACAATCAGCCCCAGCATTTT
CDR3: CASSPDGYNQPQHF

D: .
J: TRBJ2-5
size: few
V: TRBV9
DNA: TGTGCCAGCAGCGTAGATGCTAGCGTGGAGACCCAGTACTTC
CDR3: CASSVDASVETQYF

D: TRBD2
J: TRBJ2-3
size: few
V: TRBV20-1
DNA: TGCAGTGCTAGCGCTAGCGGGGGCGCGACAGATACGCAGTATTTT
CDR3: CSASASGGATDTQYF